The following is a T cell receptor (beta chain) sequence with its context. This clonotype was counted many times. No antigen is known for it. Per-base quality was not reported, and no clone a single base away is much larger than it. These data come from a study of CD8 T cells in ankylosing spondylitis (dated by TCRdb to about 2017). Looking at the study overall: The study profiled T cell receptor beta repertoires in healthy donors and ankylosing spondylitis patients to find disease-linked TCR variants. In total, the full study cohort was made up of nearly 110 healthy donors and 25 to 30 ankylosing spondylitis patients. Peripheral blood samples were taken, and synovial fluid was additionally collected from ankylosing spondylitis patients.

Points the paper makes about the study in general: Blood from ankylosing spondylitis patients appeared to be characterized by a TCR beta motif composed of under ten highly homologous amino acid variants. The disease-linked clones had a CD8+ phenotype and were found at relatively low frequencies in peripheral blood. Some of the motif variants had been reported before in the synovial fluid and blood of reactive arthritis patients, a finding that suggests common disease-initiation mechanisms. According to the report, matched synovial fluid samples from ankylosing spondylitis patients were significantly enriched for the disease-linked clones.

Here V drops 3 bases and J drops 6 bases, and the junction holds 6 bases not matched to any gene. Inclusive of the bounding cysteine and phenylalanine, the CDR3 is 15 residues long. Only CDR3 DNA remains: 45 bases, in frame from the first base. CDR1 and CDR2 are read off the germline V gene as SGHVS and FQNEAQ. Data came from an Illumina HiSeq 2500. Quantitative 5'-RACE with molecular barcodes was the method used to prepare the TCR beta libraries. The original pipeline was this. To identify disease-linked TCR variants, a new computational method was used, one built on a probabilistic model of VDJ rearrangement. TCRdb applied fastp at Q25 and MiXCR to the public reads, then kept only in-frame beta chains. Each record represents a unique CDR3 protein, reported with the most common genes and DNA among its rows. The V and J calls were determined by TCRdb, not by the authors. Recorded for this sample are more than 250,000 distinct CDR3 sequences; under 8.5% of them occurred a single time. The ten largest clones represent roughly 15% of the sample.

In this chain, TRBV7-8 is recombined with TRBJ2-3; TRBD1 matches 10 bases in the middle. This TCR came from a male donor with ankylosing spondylitis. The specimen sequenced was blood, either unsorted or a sorted T cell fraction (not recorded which). The DNA sequence is as follows: TGTGCCAGCAGCTTGAGCGGGACAGGGGACGATACGCAGTATTTT. Its translation is CASSLSGTGDDTQYF.